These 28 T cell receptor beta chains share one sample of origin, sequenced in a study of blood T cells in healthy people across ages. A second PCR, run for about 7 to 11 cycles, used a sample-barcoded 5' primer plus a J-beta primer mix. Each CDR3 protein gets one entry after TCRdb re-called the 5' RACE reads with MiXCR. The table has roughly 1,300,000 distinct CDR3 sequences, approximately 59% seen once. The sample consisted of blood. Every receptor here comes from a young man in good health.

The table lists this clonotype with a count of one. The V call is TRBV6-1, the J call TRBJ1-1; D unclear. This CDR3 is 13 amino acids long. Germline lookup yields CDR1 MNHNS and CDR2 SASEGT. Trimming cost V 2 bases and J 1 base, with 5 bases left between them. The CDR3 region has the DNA TGTGCCAGCAGTGAAAGGGAGAACACTGAAGCTTTCTTT. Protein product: CASSERENTEAFF.

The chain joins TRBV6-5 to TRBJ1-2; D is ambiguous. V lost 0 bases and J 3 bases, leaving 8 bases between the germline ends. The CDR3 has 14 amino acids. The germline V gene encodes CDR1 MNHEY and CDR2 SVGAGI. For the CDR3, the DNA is TGTGCCAGCAGTTACTCGAGGGTCCACTATGGCTACACCTTC. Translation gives CASSYSRVHYGYTF.

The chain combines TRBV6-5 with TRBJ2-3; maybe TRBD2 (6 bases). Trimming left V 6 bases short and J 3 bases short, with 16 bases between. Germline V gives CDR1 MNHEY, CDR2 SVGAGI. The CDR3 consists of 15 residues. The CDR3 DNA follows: TGTGCCAGCAGCCGACCGGGGGTCGGTACAGATACGCAGTATTTT. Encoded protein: CASSRPGVGTDTQYF.

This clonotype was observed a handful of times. This CDR3 reads CASSLTGRGDTQYF. The CDR3 DNA follows: TGTGCCAGCAGCTTGACAGGGAGAGGAGATACGCAGTATTTT. This chain connects TRBV7-6 to TRBJ2-3; 7 bases map to TRBD1. CDR3 size: 14 residues. J gave up 5 bases and V 3 bases, and 5 bases lay outside the gene matches. Germline CDR1 SGHVS, CDR2 FNYEAQ.

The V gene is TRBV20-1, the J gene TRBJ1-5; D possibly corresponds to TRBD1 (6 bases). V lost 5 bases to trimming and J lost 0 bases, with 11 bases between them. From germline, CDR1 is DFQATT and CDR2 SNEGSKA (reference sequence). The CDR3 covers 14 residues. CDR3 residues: CSALSGDSNQPQHF. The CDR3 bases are TGCAGTGCTCTGTCAGGGGATAGCAATCAGCCCCAGCATTTT.

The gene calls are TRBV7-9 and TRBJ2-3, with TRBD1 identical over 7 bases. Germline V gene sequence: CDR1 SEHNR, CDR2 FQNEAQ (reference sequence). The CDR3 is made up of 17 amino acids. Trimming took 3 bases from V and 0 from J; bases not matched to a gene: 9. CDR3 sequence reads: CASSFLPGQKSTDTQYF. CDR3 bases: TGTGCCAGCAGCTTCCTACCGGGACAGAAAAGCACAGATACGCAGTATTTT.

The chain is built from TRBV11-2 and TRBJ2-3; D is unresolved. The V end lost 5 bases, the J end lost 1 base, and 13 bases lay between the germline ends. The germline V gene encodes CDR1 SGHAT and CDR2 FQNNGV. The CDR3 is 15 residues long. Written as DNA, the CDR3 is TGTGCCAGCAGCCCACCTCTGGTCGGCACAGATACGCAGTATTTT. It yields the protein CASSPPLVGTDTQYF.

The CDR3 bases are TGTGCCAGCACCAATATTTTGGTCTCCTATAATTCACCCCTCCACTTT. Amino acid sequence: CASTNILVSYNSPLHF. The chain recombines TRBV28 with TRBJ1-6; D remains unclear. V was cut by 7 bases and J by 0 bases, with 13 bases left in between. CDR1 and CDR2 (germline): MDHEN, SYDVKM. This CDR3 comprises 16 residues.

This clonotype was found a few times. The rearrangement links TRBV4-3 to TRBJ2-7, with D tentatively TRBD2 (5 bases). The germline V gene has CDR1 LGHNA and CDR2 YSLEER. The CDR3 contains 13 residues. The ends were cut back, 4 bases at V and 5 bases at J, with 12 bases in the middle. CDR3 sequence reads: CASSLGPGNEQYF. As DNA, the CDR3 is TGCGCCAGCAGCCTGGGTCCGGGGAACGAGCAGTACTTC.

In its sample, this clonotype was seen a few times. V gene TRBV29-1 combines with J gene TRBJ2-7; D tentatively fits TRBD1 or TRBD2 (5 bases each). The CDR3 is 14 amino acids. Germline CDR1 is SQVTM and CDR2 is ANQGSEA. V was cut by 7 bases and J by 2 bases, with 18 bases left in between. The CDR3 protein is CSANGNGGTYEQYF. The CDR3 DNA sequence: TGCAGCGCCAACGGGAATGGGGGTACCTACGAGCAGTACTTC.

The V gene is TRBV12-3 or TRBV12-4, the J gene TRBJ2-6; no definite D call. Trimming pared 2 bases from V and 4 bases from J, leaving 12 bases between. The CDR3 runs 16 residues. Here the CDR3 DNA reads TGTGCCAGCAGTTTATTGGCGGTGTCGGGGGCCAACGTCCTGACTTTC. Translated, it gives CASSLLAVSGANVLTF.

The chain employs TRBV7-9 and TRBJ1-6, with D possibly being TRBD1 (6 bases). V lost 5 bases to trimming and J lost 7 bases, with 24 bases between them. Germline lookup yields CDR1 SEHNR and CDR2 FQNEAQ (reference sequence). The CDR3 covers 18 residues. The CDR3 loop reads CASSQNSPGHPGNSPLHF. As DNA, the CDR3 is TGTGCCAGCAGCCAAAATTCTCCGGGACACCCGGGGAATTCACCCCTCCACTTT.

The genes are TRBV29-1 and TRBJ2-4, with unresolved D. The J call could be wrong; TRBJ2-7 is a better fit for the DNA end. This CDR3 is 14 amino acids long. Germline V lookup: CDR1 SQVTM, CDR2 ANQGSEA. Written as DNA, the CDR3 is TGCAGCGCTGCCGGAGATACAGAATTCTACGAGCAGTACTTC. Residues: CSAAGDTEFYEQYF.

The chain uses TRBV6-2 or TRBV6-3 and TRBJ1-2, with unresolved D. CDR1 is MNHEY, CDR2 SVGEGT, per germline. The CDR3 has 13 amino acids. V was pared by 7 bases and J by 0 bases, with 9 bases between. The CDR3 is CASTPSANYGYTF. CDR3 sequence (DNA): TGTGCCAGCACCCCCTCCGCTAACTATGGCTACACCTTC.

CDR3 sequence reads: CASNLAGGRSSYEQYF. In nucleotides, the CDR3 is TGTGCCAGCAACCTAGCGGGGGGTCGCTCCTCCTACGAGCAGTACTTC. The chain employs TRBV12-3 or TRBV12-4 and TRBJ2-7; 11 bases align to TRBD2. V was clipped by 7 bases and J by 0 bases; unmatched bases: 8. The CDR3 spans 16 residues.

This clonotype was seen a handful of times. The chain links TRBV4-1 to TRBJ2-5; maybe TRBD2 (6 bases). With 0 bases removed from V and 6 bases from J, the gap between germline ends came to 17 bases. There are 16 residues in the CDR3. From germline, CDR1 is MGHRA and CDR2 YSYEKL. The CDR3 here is CASSQEPGLRGQTQYF. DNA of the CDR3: TGCGCCAGCAGCCAAGAGCCGGGACTCAGAGGACAGACCCAGTACTTC.

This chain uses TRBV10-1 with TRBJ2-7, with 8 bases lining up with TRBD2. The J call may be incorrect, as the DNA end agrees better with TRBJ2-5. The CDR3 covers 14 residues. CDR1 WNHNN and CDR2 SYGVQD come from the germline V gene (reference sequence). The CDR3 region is CASKGAGEDETQYF. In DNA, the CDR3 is TGCGCCAGCAAAGGAGCGGGAGAAGACGAGACCCAGTACTTC.

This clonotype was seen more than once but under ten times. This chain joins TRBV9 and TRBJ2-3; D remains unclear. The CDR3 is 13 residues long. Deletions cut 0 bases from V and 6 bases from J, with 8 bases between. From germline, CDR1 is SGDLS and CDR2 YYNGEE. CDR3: CASSVAESDTQYF. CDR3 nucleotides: TGTGCCAGCAGCGTAGCCGAATCCGATACGCAGTATTTT.

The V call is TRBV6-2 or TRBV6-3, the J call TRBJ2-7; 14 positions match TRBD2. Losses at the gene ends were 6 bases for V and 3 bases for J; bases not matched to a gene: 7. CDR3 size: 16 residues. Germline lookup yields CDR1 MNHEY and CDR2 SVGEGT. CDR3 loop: CASSLGLAGALYEQYF. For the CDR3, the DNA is TGTGCCAGCAGCTTGGGACTAGCGGGGGCCCTCTACGAGCAGTACTTC.

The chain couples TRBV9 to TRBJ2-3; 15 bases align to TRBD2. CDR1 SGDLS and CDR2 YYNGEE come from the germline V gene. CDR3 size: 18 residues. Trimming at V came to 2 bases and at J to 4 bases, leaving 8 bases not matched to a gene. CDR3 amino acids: CASSVGLAGGILADTQYF. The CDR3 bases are TGTGCCAGCAGCGTTGGACTAGCGGGGGGGATCCTGGCAGATACGCAGTATTTT.

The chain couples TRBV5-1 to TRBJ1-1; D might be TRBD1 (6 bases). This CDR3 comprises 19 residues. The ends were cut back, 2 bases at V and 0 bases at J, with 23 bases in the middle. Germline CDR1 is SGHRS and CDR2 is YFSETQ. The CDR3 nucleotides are TGCGCCAGCAGCTTCGGTCGGGGGCCGAGAGTTCAAATGAACACTGAAGCTTTCTTT. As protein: CASSFGRGPRVQMNTEAFF. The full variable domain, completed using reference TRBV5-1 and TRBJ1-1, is KAGVTQTPRYLIKTRGQQVTLSCSPISGHRSVSWYQQTPGQGLQFLFEYFSETQRNKGNFPGRFSGRQFSNSRSEMNVSTLELGDSALYLCASSFGRGPRVQMNTEAFFGQGTRLTVV.

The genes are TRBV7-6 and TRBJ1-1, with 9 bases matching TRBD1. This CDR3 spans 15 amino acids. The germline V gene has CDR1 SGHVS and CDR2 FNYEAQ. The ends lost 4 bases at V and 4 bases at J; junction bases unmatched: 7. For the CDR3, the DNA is TGTGCCAGCAGCTCGGAACAGGGGGCTTTCACTGAAGCTTTCTTT. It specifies CASSSEQGAFTEAFF.

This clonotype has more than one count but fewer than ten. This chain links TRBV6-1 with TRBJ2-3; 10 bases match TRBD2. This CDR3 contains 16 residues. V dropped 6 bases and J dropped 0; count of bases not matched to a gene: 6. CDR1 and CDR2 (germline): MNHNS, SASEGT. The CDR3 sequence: CASRRERGGSTDTQYF. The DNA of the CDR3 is TGTGCCAGCAGGAGAGAGCGGGGGGGCAGCACAGATACGCAGTATTTT.

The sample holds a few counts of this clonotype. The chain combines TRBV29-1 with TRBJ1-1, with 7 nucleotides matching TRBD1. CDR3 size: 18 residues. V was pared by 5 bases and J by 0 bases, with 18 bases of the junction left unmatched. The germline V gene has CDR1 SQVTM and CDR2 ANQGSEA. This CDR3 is CSVPLLDRIVGMNTEAFF. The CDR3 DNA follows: TGCAGCGTTCCCCTTCTGGACAGGATCGTTGGAATGAACACTGAAGCTTTCTTT.

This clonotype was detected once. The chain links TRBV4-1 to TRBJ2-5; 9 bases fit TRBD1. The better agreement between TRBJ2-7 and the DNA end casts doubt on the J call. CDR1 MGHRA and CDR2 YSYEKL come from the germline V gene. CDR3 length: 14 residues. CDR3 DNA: TGCGCCAGCAGCCTGGGGACAGGGAAGAGCGAGCAGTACTTC. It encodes CASSLGTGKSEQYF.

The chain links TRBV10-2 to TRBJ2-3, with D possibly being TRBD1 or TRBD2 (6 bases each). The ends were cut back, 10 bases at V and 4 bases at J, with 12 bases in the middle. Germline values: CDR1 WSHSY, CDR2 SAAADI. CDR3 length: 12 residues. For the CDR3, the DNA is TGCGCCACGGGGGCCCACCCAGATACGCAGTATTTT. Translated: CATGAHPDTQYF.

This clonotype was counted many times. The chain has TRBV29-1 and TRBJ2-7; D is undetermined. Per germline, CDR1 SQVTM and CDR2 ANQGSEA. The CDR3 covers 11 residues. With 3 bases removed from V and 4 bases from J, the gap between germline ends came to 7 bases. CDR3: CSVEAPYEQYF. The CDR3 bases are TGCAGCGTTGAGGCGCCGTACGAGCAGTACTTC.

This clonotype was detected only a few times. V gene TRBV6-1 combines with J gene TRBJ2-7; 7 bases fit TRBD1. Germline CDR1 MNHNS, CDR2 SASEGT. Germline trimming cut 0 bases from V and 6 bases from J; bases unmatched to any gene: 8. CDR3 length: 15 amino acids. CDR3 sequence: CASSEARSGGSEQYF. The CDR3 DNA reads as TGTGCCAGCAGTGAAGCGCGGTCAGGGGGTTCCGAGCAGTACTTC.